The 14 T cell receptor beta chains in this list originate from one sample, sequenced in a study of blood T cells in healthy people across ages. With a J-beta primer mix and a sample-barcoded 5' primer, a second PCR ran about 7 to 11 cycles. TCRdb recomputed calls from the 5' RACE reads with MiXCR, one row per CDR3 protein. The data show 800,000 to 1,300,000 distinct CDR3 sequences, 20% to 25% seen once. These data also formed part of another study, on T cells of mothers and their children.

Material: blood. The receptors originated from a girl aged 2 to 9 in good health.

This clonotype was detected only a few times. The junction shows a germline mismatch at one end, possibly a read error. The V and J genes are TRBV6-5 and TRBJ2-5, with D maybe TRBD2 (5 bases). The CDR3 runs to 15 residues. In germline, CDR1 is MNHEY, CDR2 SVGAGI. The CDR3 protein is CASSDSAPGQETQYF. The CDR3 DNA reads as TGTGCCAGCAGTGACTCCGCCCCGGGACAAGAGACCCAGTACTTC.

The chain employs TRBV29-1 and TRBJ1-2; possible D gene TRBD1, 5 bases. The V end lost 3 bases, the J end lost 5 bases, and 16 bases lay between the germline ends. Per the germline V gene, CDR1 is SQVTM and CDR2 is ANQGSEA. The CDR3 is 14 amino acids. CDR3: CSVDNLRGGYGYTF. CDR3 nucleotides: TGCAGCGTTGACAACCTTCGGGGGGGATATGGCTACACCTTC.

J is TRBJ2-5 and V is TRBV5-1; D may correspond to TRBD1 or TRBD2 (5 bases each). CDR3 length equals 16 residues. The germline gives CDR1 SGHRS, CDR2 YFSETQ. The germline V and J ends were trimmed by 4 bases and 2 bases, with 18 bases remaining between them. CDR3 coding DNA: TGCGCCAGCAGCCGTGGATGGGGGACCGAGCAAGAGACCCAGTACTTC. It encodes CASSRGWGTEQETQYF.

The rearrangement links TRBV29-1 to TRBJ2-3, with TRBD1 identical over 8 bases. The germline CDR1 and CDR2 sequences are SQVTM and ANQGSEA. Trimming at V came to 8 bases and at J to 3 bases, leaving 19 bases not matched to a gene. This CDR3 is built from 17 residues. CDR3 residues: CSTTKISGGSRTDTQYF. For the CDR3, the DNA is TGCAGCACCACGAAGATTTCAGGGGGCAGTAGGACAGATACGCAGTATTTT.

V is TRBV6-5 and J is TRBJ2-3; perhaps TRBD1 as D (5 bases). Germline values: CDR1 MNHEY, CDR2 SVGAGI. This CDR3 contains 15 residues. V dropped 5 bases and J dropped 0 bases, with 12 bases sitting between them. CDR3 sequence (DNA): TGTGCCAGCAGTAAACAGGACGGAAGCACAGATACGCAGTATTTT. This gives the protein CASSKQDGSTDTQYF.

This clonotype showed up just a few times. V and J are TRBV12-3 or TRBV12-4 and TRBJ2-1, with D possibly matching TRBD2 (6 bases). The J call is doubtful: the DNA matches TRBJ2-7 better. The CDR3 has 15 amino acids. Written as DNA, the CDR3 is TGTGCCAGCAGTTTACAGGGAGGTTCCTCCTACGAGCAGTACTTC. Its translation: CASSLQGGSSYEQYF.

The table lists this clonotype with many counts. The chain joins TRBV5-1 to TRBJ2-1; D unresolved. This CDR3 is 15 amino acids long. From germline, CDR1 is SGHRS and CDR2 YFSETQ. The V and J ends lost 0 bases and 0 bases respectively, with 7 bases between them. CDR3 sequence: CASSLATGSYNEQFF. As DNA, the CDR3 is TGCGCCAGCAGCTTGGCTACGGGCTCCTACAATGAGCAGTTCTTC.

There are a few counts of this clonotype. The chain has TRBV20-1 and TRBJ1-1, with 10 bases aligning to TRBD1. This CDR3 comprises 14 residues. V trimming: 5 bases; J trimming: 5 bases; junction bases outside the gene matches: 8. Per the germline V gene, CDR1 is DFQATT and CDR2 is SNEGSKA (reference sequence). CDR3: CSAGGAGQGTEAFF. CDR3 DNA: TGCAGTGCTGGGGGGGCGGGACAGGGGACTGAAGCTTTCTTT.

The gene calls are TRBV5-6 and TRBJ2-5; possible D gene TRBD2, 6 bases. There are 15 residues in the CDR3. CDR1 SGHDT and CDR2 YYEEEE come from the germline V gene. Between the trimmed V and J ends, which lost 5 bases and 4 bases, there was a span of 18 bases. The CDR3 DNA reads as TGTGCCAGCAGACCTGCAGGGACGGGGGTAGAGACCCAGTACTTC. It yields the protein CASRPAGTGVETQYF.

V and J are TRBV16 and TRBJ2-5; 8 bases match TRBD1. The J call could be wrong; TRBJ2-1 is a better fit for the DNA end. CDR1 is KGHSY and CDR2 is FQNENV in the germline V gene. The CDR3 sequence is 14 residues long. The CDR3 region is CATVPRGRPNEQFF. The DNA of the CDR3 is TGTGCCACCGTGCCCAGGGGGCGTCCGAATGAGCAGTTCTTC.

This clonotype was seen at least ten times. In nucleotides, the CDR3 is TGTGCCAGCAGCCGGACAGGAACCTATGGCTACACCTTC. Translating it yields CASSRTGTYGYTF. The chain uses TRBV14 and TRBJ1-2; TRBD1 matches 7 bases. Trimming took 4 bases from V and 4 from J; bases not matched to a gene: 3. Germline loops: CDR1 SGHDN, CDR2 FVKESK. There are 13 residues in the CDR3.

This clonotype was recorded a few times. The chain is built from TRBV4-2 and TRBJ1-3; D not certain. V lost 0 bases to trimming and J lost 5 bases, with 2 bases between them. Germline loops: CDR1 LGHNA, CDR2 YNFKEQ. The CDR3 runs 12 residues. The chain's CDR3 is CASSQDRNTIYF. The CDR3 coding sequence is TGTGCCAGCAGCCAAGATAGAAACACCATATATTTT.

This clonotype was seen a few times. V usage is TRBV9 and J usage is TRBJ2-3, with D tentatively TRBD1 (5 bases). Between the trimmed V and J ends, which lost 4 bases and 6 bases, there was a span of 15 bases. The germline V gene encodes CDR1 SGDLS and CDR2 YYNGEE. This CDR3 is 14 amino acids long. The CDR3 DNA is TGTGCCAGCAGCTCATACAGGACCCAGGATACGCAGTATTTT. It yields the protein CASSSYRTQDTQYF.

This clonotype turned up a few times. The chain is built from TRBV28 and TRBJ2-1; D is possibly TRBD1 or TRBD2 (6 bases each). Germline V lookup: CDR1 MDHEN, CDR2 SYDVKM. V was clipped by 1 base and J by 4 bases, with 14 bases between them. The CDR3 covers 16 residues. CDR3 in amino acids: CASSLSLWGAYNEQFF. In DNA form, the CDR3 reads TGTGCCAGCAGTTTATCGCTGTGGGGGGCTTACAATGAGCAGTTCTTC.